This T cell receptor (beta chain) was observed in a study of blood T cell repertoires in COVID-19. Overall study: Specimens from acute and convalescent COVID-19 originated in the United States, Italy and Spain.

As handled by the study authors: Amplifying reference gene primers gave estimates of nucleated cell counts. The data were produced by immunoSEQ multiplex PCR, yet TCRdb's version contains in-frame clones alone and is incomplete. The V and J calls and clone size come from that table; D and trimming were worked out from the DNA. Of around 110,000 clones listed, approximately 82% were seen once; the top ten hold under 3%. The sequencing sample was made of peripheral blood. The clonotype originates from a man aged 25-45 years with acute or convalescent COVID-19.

The DNA for the CDR3 is TGCGCCAGCTCTGGGTTCGGGAGGGATGGGCACAATGAGCAGTTCTTC. This sequence encodes CASSGFGRDGHNEQFF. V is TRBV4-1 and J is TRBJ2-1; TRBD2 aligns across 8 bases. This CDR3 comprises 16 residues. The germline V gene has CDR1 MGHRA and CDR2 YSYEKL. V was clipped by 8 bases and J by 5 bases; unmatched bases: 14.